The next 26 T cell receptor beta chains were all read from a single sample in a study of blood T cell repertoires in COVID-19. The data were produced by immunoSEQ multiplex PCR, yet TCRdb's version contains in-frame clones alone and is incomplete. The data contain about 100,000 clones, about 80% of them singletons. Sequenced: peripheral blood. The source is a woman in her sixties or seventies with acute or convalescent COVID-19.

The chain has TRBV7-9 and TRBJ2-3; TRBD2 is a possible D gene (5 bases). This CDR3 contains 13 residues. Trimming shortened V by 4 bases and J by 4 bases, and 9 bases separated the two germline ends. The germline CDR1 and CDR2 sequences are SEHNR and FQNEAQ (reference sequence). Here the CDR3 DNA reads TGTGCCAGCAGCTCAGAGGGCGCAGATACGCAGTATTTT. Protein sequence: CASSSEGADTQYF.

The chain joins TRBV11-2 to TRBJ2-3; maybe TRBD1 (5 bases). V was pared by 1 base and J by 1 base, with 9 bases between. The germline CDR1 and CDR2 sequences are SGHAT and FQNNGV. The CDR3 contains 15 residues. CDR3 amino acids: CASSLGPTGTDTQYF. Written as DNA, the CDR3 is TGTGCCAGCAGCTTAGGTCCGACAGGCACAGATACGCAGTATTTT.

The rearrangement joins TRBV6-6 to TRBJ2-3, with 10 nucleotides matching TRBD2. V lost 6 bases to trimming and J lost 5 bases; unmatched junction nucleotides: 11. CDR3 length: 16 residues. Germline-derived CDR1 and CDR2 are MNHNY and SVGAGI (reference sequence). The DNA for the CDR3 is TGTGCCAGCAGCCCCGCCACTAGCGGGGTGGGAGATACGCAGTATTTT. Translated, it gives CASSPATSGVGDTQYF.

The V and J genes are TRBV10-3 and TRBJ2-3; no firm D call. The CDR3 spans 11 residues. Germline loops: CDR1 ENHRY, CDR2 SYGVKD. V was pared by 0 bases and J by 8 bases, with 3 bases between. In nucleotides, the CDR3 is TGTGCCATCAGTGAGTCGCGTACGCAGTATTTT. It yields the protein CAISESRTQYF.

The rearrangement links TRBV6-5 to TRBJ1-2; no clear D gene. The CDR3 runs 14 residues. Germline V CDR1 and CDR2: MNHEY, SVGAGI. Trimming removed 6 bases from V and 2 bases from J, with 13 bases in between. CDR3 region: CASREEGWNYGYTF. The DNA of the CDR3 is TGTGCCAGCAGGGAGGAAGGGTGGAACTATGGCTACACCTTC.

The chain carries TRBV7-9 and TRBJ1-4; 10 positions agree with TRBD1. The J segment lost 7 bases and the V segment lost 4 bases, leaving 0 bases of the junction unmatched. The CDR3 sequence is 13 residues long. Germline V CDR1 and CDR2: SEHNR, FQNEAQ (reference sequence). For the CDR3, the DNA is TGTGCCAGCAGCTGGACAGGGGGTGAAAAACTGTTTTTT. Translating gives CASSWTGGEKLFF.

This sequence joins TRBV9 and TRBJ2-7, with D possibly being TRBD2 (6 bases). This CDR3 region has 15 residues. Trimming took 0 bases from V and 3 from J, leaving 13 bases between them. Per the germline V gene, CDR1 is SGDLS and CDR2 is YYNGEE. CDR3 DNA: TGTGCCAGCAGCGTAGACGGGGACTCAAACTACGAGCAGTACTTC. This translates into CASSVDGDSNYEQYF.

This clone occurred a few times. The genes are TRBV6-6 and TRBJ2-2; D might be TRBD2 (5 bases). The V and J ends lost 5 bases and 0 bases respectively, with 10 bases between them. The CDR3 covers 15 residues. Germline V CDR1 and CDR2: MNHNY, SVGAGI (reference sequence). This CDR3 is CASSPGLANTGELFF. CDR3 bases: TGTGCCAGCAGTCCCGGACTGGCGAACACCGGGGAGCTGTTTTTT.

This clone was detected only a few times. The chain carries TRBV3-1 (or the pseudogene TRBV3-2) and TRBJ1-1; possibly TRBD1 for D (6 bases). CDR3 size: 14 residues. Germline CDR1 is LGHDT and CDR2 is YNNKEL (reference sequence). Trimming left V 0 bases short and J 1 base short, with 6 bases between. The CDR3: CASSQEDRNTEAFF. The CDR3, as DNA: TGTGCCAGCAGCCAAGAGGACAGGAACACTGAAGCTTTCTTT.

V is TRBV6-6 and J is TRBJ2-5; 7 bases match TRBD2. V was pared by 7 bases and J by 5 bases, with 13 bases of the junction left unmatched. Per germline, CDR1 MNHNY and CDR2 SVGAGI (reference sequence). The CDR3 has 15 amino acids. The CDR3 nucleotides are TGTGCCAGCACCGAGGTGCGGGGGTCTATGGAGACCCAGTACTTC. Encoded protein: CASTEVRGSMETQYF.

The chain uses TRBV7-8 and TRBJ1-2; the match to TRBD1 covers 7 bases. CDR1 is SGHVS, CDR2 FQNEAQ, per germline. The CDR3 totals 13 residues. V dropped 5 bases and J dropped 4; count of bases not matched to a gene: 4. The CDR3: CASSRDSSYGYTF. In nucleotides, the CDR3 is TGTGCCAGCAGCCGGGACAGTTCCTATGGCTACACCTTC.

This chain uses TRBV9 with TRBJ2-2, with a weak D call TRBD1 (6 bases). Germline V gives CDR1 SGDLS, CDR2 YYNGEE. The CDR3 length is 15 residues. V lost 3 bases and J 13 bases, leaving 22 bases between the germline ends. Here the CDR3 reads CASSEEGTRTSGLFF. CDR3 bases: TGTGCCAGCAGCGAAGAGGGGACAAGGACCTCTGGGCTGTTTTTT.

For this clone: Other DNA sequences in the sample encode the same CDR3. This sequence joins TRBV6-5 and TRBJ1-3; a weak D match, TRBD1 (5 bases). Trimming removed 0 bases from V and 0 bases from J, with 6 bases in between. The CDR3 loop spans 15 amino acids. In germline, CDR1 is MNHEY, CDR2 SVGAGI. CDR3 loop: CASSYSGGSGNTIYF. The CDR3 DNA sequence: TGTGCCAGCAGTTACTCGGGGGGCTCTGGAAACACCATATATTTT.

This clone was observed once. The gene calls are TRBV11-2 and TRBJ1-6, with D possibly matching TRBD1 (5 bases). CDR1 and CDR2 from the germline V gene are SGHAT and FQNNGV. V shed 1 base and J shed 1 base, with 11 bases lying between them. The CDR3 runs 17 residues. The CDR3 sequence is CASSLVLYRSYNSPLHF. For the CDR3, the DNA is TGTGCCAGCAGCTTAGTCCTCTACAGGTCCTATAATTCACCCCTCCACTTT.

This rearrangement joins TRBV30 to TRBJ1-4, with 7 bases fitting TRBD1. The CDR3 is made up of 15 amino acids. V lost 2 bases to trimming and J lost 5 bases; unmatched junction nucleotides: 8. Germline CDR1 GTSNPN, CDR2 SVGIG (reference sequence). CDR3 amino acids: CAWSFGGTANEKLFF. Here the CDR3 DNA reads TGTGCCTGGAGTTTTGGAGGGACAGCCAATGAAAAACTGTTTTTT.

This clone was seen a single time. The V call is TRBV19, the J call TRBJ2-5; 7 nucleotides line up with TRBD2. The CDR3 contains 15 residues. J gave up 10 bases and V 3 bases, and 14 bases lay outside the gene matches. Germline loops: CDR1 LNHDA, CDR2 SQIVND (reference sequence). The CDR3 coding sequence is TGTGCCAGTAGTATTGGTCGACAGACCTGGGAGGGCCAGTACTTC. Encoded protein: CASSIGRQTWEGQYF.

This clone has just a few counts. V and J are TRBV2 and TRBJ2-5; weak D call: TRBD2 (5 bases). CDR3 length equals 14 residues. CDR1 is SNHLY, CDR2 FYNNEI, per germline. The V end lost 2 bases, the J end lost 4 bases, and 11 bases lay between the germline ends. The CDR3 is CASSEQVGRETQYF. CDR3 nucleotide sequence: TGTGCCAGCAGTGAACAGGTGGGGAGAGAGACCCAGTACTTC.

The CDR3 is CASSPSTGTSGTGELFF. CDR3 coding DNA: TGTGCCAGCAGCCCCAGTACCGGGACTAGCGGTACCGGGGAGCTGTTTTTT. The chain is built from TRBV7-7 and TRBJ2-2, with 11 bases identical to TRBD2. The CDR3 is 17 amino acids. J was trimmed by 5 bases and V by 5 bases; bases with no gene match: 10. CDR1 is SSHAT and CDR2 is FNYEAQ in the germline V gene (reference sequence).

This clone has a single count. The chain uses TRBV7-6 and TRBJ1-5, with TRBD1 matching over 12 bases. CDR3 length: 15 residues. Germline lookup yields CDR1 SGHVS and CDR2 FNYEAQ. The trim removed 5 bases at V and 5 bases at J, leaving 4 bases unmatched. Here the CDR3 DNA reads TGTGCCAGCAGCCTGGGACAGGGGGCTTATCAGCCCCAGCATTTT. Its translation is CASSLGQGAYQPQHF. Supplemented by reference TRBV7-6 and TRBJ1-5, the full variable domain reads GAGVSQSPRYKVTKRGQDVALRCDPISGHVSLYWYRQALGQGPEFLTYFNYEAQQDKSGLPNDRFSAERPEGSISTLTIQRTEQRDSAMYRCASSLGQGAYQPQHFGDGTRLSIL.

The chain is built from TRBV2 and TRBJ2-5; the match to TRBD2 covers 12 bases. The CDR3 spans 15 residues. The germline V gene encodes CDR1 SNHLY and CDR2 FYNNEI. V lost 4 bases, J lost 3 bases, and 3 bases stayed unmatched. Here the CDR3 DNA reads TGTGCCAGCAGTGCCCTAGCGGGGGGGGAAGAGACCCAGTACTTC. Translating gives CASSALAGGEETQYF.

The rearrangement uses TRBV28 and TRBJ1-3; a weak D match, TRBD1 (5 bases). The CDR3 spans 14 residues. Between the trimmed V and J ends, which lost 6 bases and 0 bases, there was a span of 9 bases. Germline-derived CDR1 and CDR2 are MDHEN and SYDVKM. The DNA of the CDR3 is TGTGCCAGCAGCCCCGGGGGCTCTGGAAACACCATATATTTT. Translating gives CASSPGGSGNTIYF. Full variable domain (outside the CDR3, taken from reference TRBV28 and TRBJ1-3): DVKVTQSSRYLVKRTGEKVFLECVQDMDHENMFWYRQDPGLGLRLIYFSYDVKMKEKGDIPEGYSVSREKKERFSLILESASTNQTSMYLCASSPGGSGNTIYFGEGSWLTVV.

The J gene is TRBJ2-1, the V gene TRBV5-1; tentative D call: TRBD2 (6 bases). The CDR3 runs 15 residues. Trimming shortened V by 0 bases and J by 4 bases, and 11 bases separated the two germline ends. Germline loops: CDR1 SGHRS, CDR2 YFSETQ. The CDR3 region has the DNA TGCGCCAGCAGCTTGGATTTAGCGGCTTACAATGAGCAGTTCTTC. Translated, it gives CASSLDLAAYNEQFF.

The chain links TRBV19 to TRBJ1-4; TRBD1 is a possible D gene (5 bases). Trimming took 6 bases from V and 5 from J, leaving 13 bases between them. The CDR3 runs 14 residues. Germline V gene data show CDR1 as LNHDA and CDR2 as SQIVND (reference sequence). The CDR3 DNA is TGTGCCAGTAGGCGACGGGGGGAAAATGAAAAACTGTTTTTT. This gives the protein CASRRRGENEKLFF.

The V call is TRBV5-4, the J call TRBJ1-5; maybe TRBD1 (5 bases). The germline CDR1 and CDR2 sequences are SGHNT and YYREEE (reference sequence). The V gene lost 0 bases and the J gene lost 7 bases, with 14 bases spanning the gap. The CDR3 covers 15 residues. The CDR3 is CASSLDRGVGQPQHF. In DNA form, the CDR3 reads TGTGCCAGCAGCTTGGATCGGGGGGTGGGACAGCCCCAGCATTTT. Based on the CDR3 plus reference TRBV5-4 and TRBJ1-5, the full variable domain is ETGVTQSPTHLIKTRGQQVTLRCSSQSGHNTVSWYQQALGQGPQFIFQYYREEENGRGNFPPRFSGLQFPNYSSELNVNALELDDSALYLCASSLDRGVGQPQHFGDGTRLSIL.

J is TRBJ2-5 and V is TRBV7-3; D ambiguous. With 5 bases removed from V and 0 bases from J, the gap between germline ends came to 10 bases. The CDR3 has 14 amino acids. Germline V lookup: CDR1 SGHTA, CDR2 FQGTGA. CDR3 DNA sequence: TGTGCCAGCAGCCCCACCCGGGACCAAGAGACCCAGTACTTC. Translating gives CASSPTRDQETQYF. Based on the CDR3 plus reference TRBV7-3 and TRBJ2-5, the full variable domain is GAGVSQTPSNKVTEKGKYVELRCDPISGHTALYWYRQSLGQGPEFLIYFQGTGAADDSGLPNDRFFAVRPEGSVSTLKIQRTERGDSAVYLCASSPTRDQETQYFGPGTRLLVL.

This chain links TRBV6-6 with TRBJ2-7, with 7 bases matching TRBD1. Germline loops: CDR1 MNHNY, CDR2 SVGAGI (reference sequence). This CDR3 spans 13 amino acids. V gave up 5 bases and J gave up 7 bases; unmatched junction bases: 8. The CDR3 is CASSPGTESEQYF. The CDR3, as DNA: TGTGCCAGCAGTCCCGGGACAGAGAGTGAGCAGTACTTC.